This T cell receptor beta chain is drawn from a study of shared clonotypes between healthy human individuals. This clone has a single count. Trimming pared 3 bases from V and 6 bases from J, leaving 15 bases between. Per germline, CDR1 SGDLS and CDR2 YYNGEE. The CDR3 has 14 amino acids. The data were produced by immunoSEQ multiplex PCR, yet TCRdb's version contains in-frame clones alone and is incomplete. This sample carries 400,000 to 550,000 clones, roughly 85% of them seen once, and the ten largest clones take approximately 12%. The TCR comes from a woman between 40 and 55 years old in good health. Some clones in this sample may be carry-over from other donors' samples. Sequencing used PBMCs. The rearrangement joins TRBV9 to TRBJ2-5, with TRBD1 as a possible D gene (6 bases). The CDR3 region has the DNA TGTGCCAGCAGCGGAGGGGGTGCATTGAAGACCCAGTACTTC. Its protein product is CASSGGGALKTQYF.